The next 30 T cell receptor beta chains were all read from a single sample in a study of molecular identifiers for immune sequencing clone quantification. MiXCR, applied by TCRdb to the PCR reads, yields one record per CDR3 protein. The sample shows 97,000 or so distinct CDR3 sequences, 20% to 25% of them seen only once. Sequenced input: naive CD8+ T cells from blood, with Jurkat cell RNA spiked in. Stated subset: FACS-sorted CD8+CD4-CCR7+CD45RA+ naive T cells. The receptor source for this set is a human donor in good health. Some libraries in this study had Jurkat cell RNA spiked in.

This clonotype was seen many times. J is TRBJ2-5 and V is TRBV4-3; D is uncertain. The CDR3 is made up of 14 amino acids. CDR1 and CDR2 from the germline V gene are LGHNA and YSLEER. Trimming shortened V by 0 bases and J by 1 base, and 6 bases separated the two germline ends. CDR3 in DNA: TGCGCCAGCAGCCAAGATATCTCCCAAGAGACCCAGTACTTC. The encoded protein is CASSQDISQETQYF.

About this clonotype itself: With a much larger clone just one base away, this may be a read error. This CDR3 reads CATSSPLTQGQTEAFF. CDR3 nucleotide sequence: TGTGCCACCAGCAGCCCCCTAACACAGGGTCAAACTGAAGCTTTCTTT. The genes are TRBV15 and TRBJ1-1; perhaps TRBD1 as D (6 bases). Germline CDR1 LNHNV, CDR2 YYDKDF (reference sequence). The V end was cut by 3 bases, the J end by 5 bases, with 19 bases between. This CDR3 comprises 16 residues.

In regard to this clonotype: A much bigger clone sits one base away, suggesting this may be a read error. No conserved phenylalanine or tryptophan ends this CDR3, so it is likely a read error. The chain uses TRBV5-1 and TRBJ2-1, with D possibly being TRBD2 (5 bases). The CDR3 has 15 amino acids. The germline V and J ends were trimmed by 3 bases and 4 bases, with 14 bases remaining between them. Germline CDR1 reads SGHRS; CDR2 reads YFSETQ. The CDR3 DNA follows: TGCGCCAGCAGCTGGGGTGGGCGGGCGTACAATGAGCAGTTCATC. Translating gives CASSWGGRAYNEQFI.

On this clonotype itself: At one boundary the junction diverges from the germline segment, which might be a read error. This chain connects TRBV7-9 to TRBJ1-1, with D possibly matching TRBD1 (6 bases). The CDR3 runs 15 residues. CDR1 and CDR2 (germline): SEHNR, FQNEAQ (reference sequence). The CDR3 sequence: CASSSVGDRNTGAFF. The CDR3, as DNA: TGTGCCAGCAGCTCAGTCGGCGACAGGAACACTGGAGCTTTCTTT.

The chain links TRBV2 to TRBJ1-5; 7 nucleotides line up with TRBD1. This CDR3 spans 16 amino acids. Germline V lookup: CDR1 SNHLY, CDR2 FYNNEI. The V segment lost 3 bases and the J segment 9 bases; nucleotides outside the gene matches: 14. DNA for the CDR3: TGTGCCAGCAGTGAGAGGGCAGGGGGGGACCGTGCGCCCCAGCATTTT. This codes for CASSERAGGDRAPQHF.

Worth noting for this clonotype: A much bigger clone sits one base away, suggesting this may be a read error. The CDR3, as DNA: TGCGCCAGCAGCTTGGGAGCCAGGGGTCAGGAGACCCAGTACTTC. This gives the protein CASSLGARGQETQYF. The rearrangement uses TRBV5-1 and TRBJ2-5, with D tentatively TRBD1 (6 bases). With 0 bases removed from V and 5 bases from J, the gap between germline ends came to 14 bases. The CDR3 length is 15 residues. Germline CDR1 is SGHRS and CDR2 is YFSETQ.

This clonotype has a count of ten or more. The DNA for the CDR3 is TGTGCCAGCAGGCCGACTAGCGGGAAAATATTTGAGCAGTTCTTC. This encodes CASRPTSGKIFEQFF. The V call is TRBV7-9, the J call TRBJ2-1; 11 positions match TRBD2. Germline lookup yields CDR1 SEHNR and CDR2 FQNEAQ (reference sequence). This CDR3 spans 15 amino acids. With 6 bases clipped from V and 9 bases from J, the junction kept 10 bases outside the gene matches.

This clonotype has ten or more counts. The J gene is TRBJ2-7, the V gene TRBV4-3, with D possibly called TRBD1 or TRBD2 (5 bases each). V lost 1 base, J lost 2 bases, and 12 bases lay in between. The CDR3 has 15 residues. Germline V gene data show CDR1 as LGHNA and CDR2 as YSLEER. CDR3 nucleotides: TGCGCCAGCAGCCAAGGAGGGACGCTAACCTACGAGCAGTACTTC. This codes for CASSQGGTLTYEQYF.

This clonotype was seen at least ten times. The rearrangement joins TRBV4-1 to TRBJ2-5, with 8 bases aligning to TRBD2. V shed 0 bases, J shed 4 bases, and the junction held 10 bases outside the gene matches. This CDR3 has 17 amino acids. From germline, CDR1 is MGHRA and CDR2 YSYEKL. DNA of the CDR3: TGCGCCAGCAGCCAAGAACGTGTGCGGGGGGCCGGAGAGACCCAGTACTTC. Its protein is CASSQERVRGAGETQYF.

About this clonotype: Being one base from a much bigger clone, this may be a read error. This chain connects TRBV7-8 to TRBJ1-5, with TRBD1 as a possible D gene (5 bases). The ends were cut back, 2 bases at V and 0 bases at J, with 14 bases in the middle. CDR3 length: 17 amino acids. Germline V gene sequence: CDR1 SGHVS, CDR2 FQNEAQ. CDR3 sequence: CASSLRGGPCSNQPQHF. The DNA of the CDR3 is TGTGCCAGCAGCTTACGGGGGGGTCCTTGTAGCAATCAGCCCCAGCATTTT.

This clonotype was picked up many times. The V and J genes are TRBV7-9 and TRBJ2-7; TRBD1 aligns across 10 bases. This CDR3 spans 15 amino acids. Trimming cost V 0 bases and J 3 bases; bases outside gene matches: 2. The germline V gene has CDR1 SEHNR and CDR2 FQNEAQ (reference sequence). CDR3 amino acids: CASSLARTGGYEQYF. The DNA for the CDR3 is TGTGCCAGCAGCTTAGCCCGGACAGGGGGCTACGAGCAGTACTTC.

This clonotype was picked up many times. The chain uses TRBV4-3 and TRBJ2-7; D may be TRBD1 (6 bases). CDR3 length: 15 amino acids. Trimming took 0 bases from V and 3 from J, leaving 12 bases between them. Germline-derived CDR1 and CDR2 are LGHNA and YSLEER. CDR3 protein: CASSQDPGQYYEQYF. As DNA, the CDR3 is TGCGCCAGCAGCCAAGATCCCGGACAGTACTACGAGCAGTACTTC.

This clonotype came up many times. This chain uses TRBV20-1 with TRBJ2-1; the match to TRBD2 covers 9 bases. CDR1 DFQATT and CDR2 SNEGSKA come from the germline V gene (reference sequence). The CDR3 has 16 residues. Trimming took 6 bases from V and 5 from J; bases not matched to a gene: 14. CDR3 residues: CSAIPGGGLADNEQFF. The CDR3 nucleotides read TGCAGTGCCATACCCGGGGGGGGACTAGCAGACAATGAGCAGTTCTTC.

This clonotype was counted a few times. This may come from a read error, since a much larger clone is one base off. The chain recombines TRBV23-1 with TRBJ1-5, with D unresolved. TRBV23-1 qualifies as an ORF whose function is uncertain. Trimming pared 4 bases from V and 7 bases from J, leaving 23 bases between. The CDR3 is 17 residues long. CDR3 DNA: TGCGCCAGCAGTCTTGGAGTCAGGCAGACGATAGAGCAGCCCCAGCATTTT. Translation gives CASSLGVRQTIEQPQHF.

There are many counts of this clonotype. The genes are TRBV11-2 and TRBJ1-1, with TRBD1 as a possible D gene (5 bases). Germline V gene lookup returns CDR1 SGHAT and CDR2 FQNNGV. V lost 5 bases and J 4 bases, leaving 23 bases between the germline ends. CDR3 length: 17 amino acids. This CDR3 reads CASSPGSGFVSGTEAFF. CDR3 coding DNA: TGTGCCAGCAGCCCCGGATCAGGGTTCGTTTCGGGCACTGAAGCTTTCTTT.

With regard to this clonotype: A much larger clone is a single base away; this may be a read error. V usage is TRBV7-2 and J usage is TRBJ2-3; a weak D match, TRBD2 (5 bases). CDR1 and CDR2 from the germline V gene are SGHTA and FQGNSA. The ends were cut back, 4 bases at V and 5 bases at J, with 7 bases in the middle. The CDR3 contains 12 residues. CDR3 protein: CASSSGLDTQYF. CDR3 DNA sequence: TGTGCCAGCAGCTCAGGACTAGATACGCAGTATTTT.

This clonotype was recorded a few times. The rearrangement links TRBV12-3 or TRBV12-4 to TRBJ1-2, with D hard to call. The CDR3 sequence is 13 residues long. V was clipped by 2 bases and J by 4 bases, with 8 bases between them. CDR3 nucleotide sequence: TGTGCCAGCAGTTTATTTGCAGCCTATGGCTACACCTTC. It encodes CASSLFAAYGYTF.

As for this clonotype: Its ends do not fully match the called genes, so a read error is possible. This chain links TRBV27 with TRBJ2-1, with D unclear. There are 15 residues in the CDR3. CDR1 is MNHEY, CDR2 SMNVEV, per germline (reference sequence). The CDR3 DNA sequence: TGTGCCAGCCTTAAGTTGCCCCCCCTTTACAATGAGCAGCTCTTC. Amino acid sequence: CASLKLPPLYNEQLF.

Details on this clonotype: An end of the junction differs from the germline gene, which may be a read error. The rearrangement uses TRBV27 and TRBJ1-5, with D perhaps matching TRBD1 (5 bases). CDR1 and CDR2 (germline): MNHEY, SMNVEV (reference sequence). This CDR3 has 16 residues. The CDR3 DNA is TGTGCCAGCAGCCCTGACAGCTCGTTCCGTAATCGGCCCCAGCATTTT. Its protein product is CASSPDSSFRNRPQHF.

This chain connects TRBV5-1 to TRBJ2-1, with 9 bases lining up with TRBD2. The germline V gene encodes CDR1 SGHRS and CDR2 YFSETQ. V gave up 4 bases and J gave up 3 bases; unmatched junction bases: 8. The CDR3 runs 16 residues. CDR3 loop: CASSDPSGKDYNEQFF. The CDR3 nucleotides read TGCGCCAGCAGCGATCCTAGCGGGAAGGACTACAATGAGCAGTTCTTC.

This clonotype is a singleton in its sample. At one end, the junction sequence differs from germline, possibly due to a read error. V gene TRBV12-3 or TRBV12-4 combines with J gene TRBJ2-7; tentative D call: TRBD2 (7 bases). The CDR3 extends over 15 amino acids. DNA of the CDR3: TGTGCCAGCAGTTTCAGCAGGGGACGGGACTACGAGCAGTCCTTC. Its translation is CASSFSRGRDYEQSF.

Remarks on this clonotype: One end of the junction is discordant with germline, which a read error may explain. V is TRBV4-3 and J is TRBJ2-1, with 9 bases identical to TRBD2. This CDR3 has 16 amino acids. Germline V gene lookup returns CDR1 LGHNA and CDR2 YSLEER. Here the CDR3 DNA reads TGCGCCAGCAGCCTTCGTTGGTCTAGCGGGATTAATGAACAGTTCTTC. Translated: CASSLRWSSGINEQFF.

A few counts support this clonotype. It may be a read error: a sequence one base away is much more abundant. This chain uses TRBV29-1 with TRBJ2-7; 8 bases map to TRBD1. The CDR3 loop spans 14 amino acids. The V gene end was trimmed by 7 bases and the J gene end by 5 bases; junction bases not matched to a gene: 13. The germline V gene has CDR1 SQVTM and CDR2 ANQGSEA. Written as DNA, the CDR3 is TGCAGCGCTGGGACAGGACCGTTTGTCCACGAGCAGTACTTC. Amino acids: CSAGTGPFVHEQYF.

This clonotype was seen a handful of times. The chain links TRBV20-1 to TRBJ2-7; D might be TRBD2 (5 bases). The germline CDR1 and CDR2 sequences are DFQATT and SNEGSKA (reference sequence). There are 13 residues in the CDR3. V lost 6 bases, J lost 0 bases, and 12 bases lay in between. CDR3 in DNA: TGCAGTGCCCCTGAGCGGCGCTCCTACGAGCAGTACTTC. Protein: CSAPERRSYEQYF.

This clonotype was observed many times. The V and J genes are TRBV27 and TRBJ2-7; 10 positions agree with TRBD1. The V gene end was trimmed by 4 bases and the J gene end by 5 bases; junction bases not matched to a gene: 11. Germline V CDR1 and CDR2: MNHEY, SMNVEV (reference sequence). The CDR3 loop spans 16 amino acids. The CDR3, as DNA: TGTGCCAGCAGTTCCGGGACAGGGGTACCCGCCCACGAGCAGTACTTC. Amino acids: CASSSGTGVPAHEQYF.

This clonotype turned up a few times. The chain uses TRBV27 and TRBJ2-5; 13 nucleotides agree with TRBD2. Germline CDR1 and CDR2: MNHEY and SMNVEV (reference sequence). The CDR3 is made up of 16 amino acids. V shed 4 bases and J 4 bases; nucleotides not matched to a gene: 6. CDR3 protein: CASSSGLAGVAETQYF. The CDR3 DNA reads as TGTGCCAGCAGTTCAGGACTAGCGGGGGTTGCAGAGACCCAGTACTTC.

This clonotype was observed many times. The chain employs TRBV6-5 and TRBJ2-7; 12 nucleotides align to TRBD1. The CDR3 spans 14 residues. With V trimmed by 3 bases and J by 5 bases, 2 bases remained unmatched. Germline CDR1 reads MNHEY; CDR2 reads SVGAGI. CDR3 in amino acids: CASSYGTGGDEQYF. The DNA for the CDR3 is TGTGCCAGCAGTTATGGGACAGGGGGCGACGAGCAGTACTTC.

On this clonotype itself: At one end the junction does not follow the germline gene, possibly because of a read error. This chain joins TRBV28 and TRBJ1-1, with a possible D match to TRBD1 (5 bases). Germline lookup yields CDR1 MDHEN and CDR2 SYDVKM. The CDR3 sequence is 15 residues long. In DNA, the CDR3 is TGTGCCAGCAGTCGGACACGATCCGGGAACACTGGAGCTTTCTTT. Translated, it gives CASSRTRSGNTGAFF. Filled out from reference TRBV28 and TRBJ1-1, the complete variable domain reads DVKVTQSSRYLVKRTGEKVFLECVQDMDHENMFWYRQDPGLGLRLIYFSYDVKMKEKGDIPEGYSVSREKKERFSLILESASTNQTSMYLCASSRTRSGNTGAFFGQGTRLTVV.

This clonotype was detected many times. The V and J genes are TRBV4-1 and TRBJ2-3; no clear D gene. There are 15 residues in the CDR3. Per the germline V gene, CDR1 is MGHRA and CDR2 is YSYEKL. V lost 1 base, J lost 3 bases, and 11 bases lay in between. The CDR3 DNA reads TGCGCCAGCAGCCAAGTGCCCAGTCTTACAGATACGCAGTATTTT. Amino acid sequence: CASSQVPSLTDTQYF.

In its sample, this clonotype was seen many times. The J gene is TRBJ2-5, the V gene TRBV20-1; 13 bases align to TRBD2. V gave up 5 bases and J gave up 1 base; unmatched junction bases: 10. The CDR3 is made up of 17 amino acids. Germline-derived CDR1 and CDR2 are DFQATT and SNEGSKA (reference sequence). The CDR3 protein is CSADPTGLAGFQETQYF. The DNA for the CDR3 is TGCAGTGCTGACCCGACGGGACTAGCGGGGTTCCAAGAGACCCAGTACTTC.